This T cell receptor beta chain emerged from a study of stem cell transplantation in POMP-related autoinflammatory disease. Study overall: Pre-transplant patients had naive-skewed CD4+ T cells and few CD8+ T cells. Whole-study results and caveats: Patients with PRAID showed a restricted number of unique TRB V-J gene pairings. PRAID patients trended toward lower TRB diversity and higher clonality in all analyzed T-cell subsets.

Germline values: CDR1 MNHEY, CDR2 SMNVEV (reference sequence). V shed 3 bases and J shed 2 bases, with 9 bases lying between them. CDR3 length: 14 residues. For this clone: The target antigen is unknown.

Only in-frame clones appear in the TCRdb table, and some are missing; sequencing was by immunoSEQ multiplex PCR. The sample comprises 68,000 or so clones, approximately 91% of which are singletons, and about 0.71% rests with the top ten. The rearrangement uses TRBV27 and TRBJ2-3; D may be TRBD1 or TRBD2 (5 bases each). Sequenced material: CD4+ T cells from PBMCs, taken after stem cell transplantation. This TCR was sampled from a human patient with POMP-related autoinflammation and immune dysregulation (PRAID). Some of the T cells may derive from the graft donor. CDR3 in amino acids: CASSFGDLTDTQYF. The CDR3 DNA is TGTGCCAGCAGTTTCGGGGACCTCACAGATACGCAGTATTTT.